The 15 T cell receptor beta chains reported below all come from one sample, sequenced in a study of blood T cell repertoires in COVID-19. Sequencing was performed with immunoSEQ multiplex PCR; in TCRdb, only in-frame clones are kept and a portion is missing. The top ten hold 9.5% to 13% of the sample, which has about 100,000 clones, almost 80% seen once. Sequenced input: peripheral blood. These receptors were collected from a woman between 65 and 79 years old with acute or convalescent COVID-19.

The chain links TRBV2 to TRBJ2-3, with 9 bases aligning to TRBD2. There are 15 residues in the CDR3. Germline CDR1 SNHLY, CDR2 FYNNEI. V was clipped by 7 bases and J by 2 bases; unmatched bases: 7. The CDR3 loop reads CASIGLAGSTDTQYF. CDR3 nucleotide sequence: TGTGCCAGCATTGGGCTAGCGGGGTCCACAGATACGCAGTATTTT.

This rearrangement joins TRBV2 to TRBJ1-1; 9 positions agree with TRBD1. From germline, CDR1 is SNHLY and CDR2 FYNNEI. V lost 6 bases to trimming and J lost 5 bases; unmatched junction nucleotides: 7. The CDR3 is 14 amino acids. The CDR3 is CASRSDRGETEAFF. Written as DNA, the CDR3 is TGTGCCAGCAGGAGTGACAGGGGGGAAACTGAAGCTTTCTTT.

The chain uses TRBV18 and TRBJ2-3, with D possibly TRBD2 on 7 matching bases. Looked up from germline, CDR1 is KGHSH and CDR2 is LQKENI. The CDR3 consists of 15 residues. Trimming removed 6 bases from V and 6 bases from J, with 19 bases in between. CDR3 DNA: TGTGCCAGCTCGATAGGCGGGGGCCCCCCCGATACGCAGTATTTT. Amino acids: CASSIGGGPPDTQYF.

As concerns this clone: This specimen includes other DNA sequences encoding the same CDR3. The CDR3: CAWSQGNIGNTIYF. The CDR3 nucleotides read TGTGCCTGGAGCCAGGGGAATATAGGAAACACCATATATTTT. The chain recombines TRBV30 with TRBJ1-3, with a possible D match to TRBD1 (6 bases). Between the trimmed V and J ends, which lost 3 bases and 4 bases, there was a span of 13 bases. Germline-derived CDR1 and CDR2 are GTSNPN and SVGIG (reference sequence). This CDR3 is built from 14 residues.

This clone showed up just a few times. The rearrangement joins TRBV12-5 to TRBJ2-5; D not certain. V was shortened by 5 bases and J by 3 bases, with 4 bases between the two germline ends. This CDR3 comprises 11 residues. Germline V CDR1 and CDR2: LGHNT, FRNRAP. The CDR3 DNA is TGTGCTAGTGGTGTCGAAGAGACCCAGTACTTC. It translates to CASGVEETQYF.

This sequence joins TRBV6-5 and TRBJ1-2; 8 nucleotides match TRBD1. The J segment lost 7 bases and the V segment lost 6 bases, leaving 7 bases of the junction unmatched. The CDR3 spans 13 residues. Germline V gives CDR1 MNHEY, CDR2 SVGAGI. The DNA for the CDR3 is TGTGCCAGCAGGGGGACAGGAATAGGTGGCTACACCTTC. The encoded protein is CASRGTGIGGYTF.

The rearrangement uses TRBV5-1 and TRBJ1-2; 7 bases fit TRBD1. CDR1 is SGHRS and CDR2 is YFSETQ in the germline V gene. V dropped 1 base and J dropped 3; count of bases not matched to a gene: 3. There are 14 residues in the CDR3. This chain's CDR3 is CASSLLDRDYGYTF. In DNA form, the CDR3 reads TGCGCCAGCAGCTTGCTAGACAGGGACTATGGCTACACCTTC.

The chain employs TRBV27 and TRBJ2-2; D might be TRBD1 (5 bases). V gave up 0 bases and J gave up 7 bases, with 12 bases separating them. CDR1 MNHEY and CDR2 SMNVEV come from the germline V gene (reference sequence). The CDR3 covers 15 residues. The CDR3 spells CASSLSQPTGGELFF. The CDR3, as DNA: TGTGCCAGCAGTTTATCCCAACCCACAGGCGGGGAGCTGTTTTTT.

This chain's CDR3 is CASRTGVLNTEAFF. The CDR3 nucleotides read TGCGCCAGCAGAACGGGGGTTTTGAACACTGAAGCTTTCTTT. The gene calls are TRBV5-1 and TRBJ1-1; D is perhaps TRBD1 (5 bases). The CDR3 sequence is 14 residues long. Trimming cost V 5 bases and J 0 bases, with 11 bases left between them. From germline, CDR1 is SGHRS and CDR2 YFSETQ.

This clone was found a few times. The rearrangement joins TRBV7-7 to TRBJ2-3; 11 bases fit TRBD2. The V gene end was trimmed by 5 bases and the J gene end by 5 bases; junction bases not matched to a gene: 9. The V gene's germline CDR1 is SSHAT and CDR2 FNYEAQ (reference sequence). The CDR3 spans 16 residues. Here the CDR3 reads CASSLQFSGGVDTQYF. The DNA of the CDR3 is TGTGCCAGCAGCCTACAATTTAGCGGGGGGGTAGATACGCAGTATTTT.

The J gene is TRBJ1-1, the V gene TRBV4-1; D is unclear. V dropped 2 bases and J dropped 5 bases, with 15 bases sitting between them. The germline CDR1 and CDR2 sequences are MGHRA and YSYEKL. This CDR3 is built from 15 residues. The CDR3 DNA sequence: TGCGCCAGCAGCCAACCAGAGATCCCGGGTACTGAAGCTTTCTTT. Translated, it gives CASSQPEIPGTEAFF.

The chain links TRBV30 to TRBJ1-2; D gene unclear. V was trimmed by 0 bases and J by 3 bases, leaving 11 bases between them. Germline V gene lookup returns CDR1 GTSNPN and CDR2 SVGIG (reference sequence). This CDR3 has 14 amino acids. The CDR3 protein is CAWSVASRHYGYTF. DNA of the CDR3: TGTGCCTGGAGTGTGGCCAGCAGGCACTATGGCTACACCTTC.

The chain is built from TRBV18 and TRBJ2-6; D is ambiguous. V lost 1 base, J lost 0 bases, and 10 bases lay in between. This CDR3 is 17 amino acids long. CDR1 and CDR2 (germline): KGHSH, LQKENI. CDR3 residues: CASSPRGGFSGANVLTF. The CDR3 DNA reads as TGTGCCAGCTCACCACGAGGCGGTTTCTCTGGGGCCAACGTCCTGACTTTC.

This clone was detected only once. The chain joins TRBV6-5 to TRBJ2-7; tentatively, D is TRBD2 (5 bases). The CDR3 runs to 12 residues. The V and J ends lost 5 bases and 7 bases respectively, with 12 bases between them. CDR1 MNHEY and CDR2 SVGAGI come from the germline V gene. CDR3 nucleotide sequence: TGTGCCAGCAGTCCGGGGATGGGGGAGCAGTACTTC. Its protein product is CASSPGMGEQYF.

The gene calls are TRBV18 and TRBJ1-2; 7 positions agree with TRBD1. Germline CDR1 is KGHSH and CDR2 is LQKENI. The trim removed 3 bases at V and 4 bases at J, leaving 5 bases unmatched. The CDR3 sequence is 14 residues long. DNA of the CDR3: TGTGCCAGCTCACCCTCGGGACAGATCTATGGCTACACCTTC. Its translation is CASSPSGQIYGYTF.